A single T cell receptor beta chain is shown here with its context. Its antigen is currently unknown. Via MiXCR, TCRdb re-called the 5' RACE reads, giving one row per CDR3 protein. The table shows hundreds of thousands of distinct CDR3 sequences, with about 12% occurring only once. The germline V gene has CDR1 SGDLS and CDR2 YYNGEE. The CDR3 is 14 residues long. V was cut by 0 bases and J by 3 bases, with 9 bases left in between. The data derive from a study of T cells after yellow fever vaccination. Turning to the study itself: With SMART-Seq v4 Ultra Low Input, the fractions containing low cell numbers were prepared.

Study observations and caveats: Any FACS-sorted repertoire could hold abundant clonotypes that contaminate it from the bulk population. At 96% for CD4 and roughly 87% for CD8, most primary-vaccination clones showed up again after the booster.

The chain is built from TRBV9 and TRBJ1-1; D not certain. The clonotype comes from a man aged 25 to 45 who received the YFV17D yellow fever vaccine. The starting material was PBMCs, obtained on the day of the yellow fever booster vaccination. CDR3 residues: CASSVEDGHTEAFF. The CDR3 DNA is TGTGCCAGCAGCGTAGAGGACGGACACACTGAAGCTTTCTTT.